These 30 T cell receptor beta chains came from one sample sequenced in a study of cytomegalovirus exposure and HLA in healthy donors. The PCR was carried out with 60 Vbeta primers and 13 Jbeta primers. This table comes from immunoSEQ multiplex PCR, and its TCRdb copy is limited to in-frame clones, with some not included. This table has about 140,000 clones, roughly four fifths appearing once. The sequencing input was PBMCs. The origin of the receptors is a woman aged 45-65 years in good health and CMV-seropositive.

The chain links TRBV30 to TRBJ1-2, with 10 bases matching TRBD1. This CDR3 is built from 13 residues. Germline loops: CDR1 GTSNPN, CDR2 SVGIG (reference sequence). V was clipped by 2 bases and J by 7 bases; unmatched bases: 4. CDR3 residues: CAWSRDRGTGYTF. CDR3 DNA sequence: TGTGCCTGGAGTCGGGACAGGGGTACTGGCTACACCTTC.

This clone was detected a few times. The rearrangement uses TRBV5-1 and TRBJ2-7; 7 nucleotides agree with TRBD1. Germline V gives CDR1 SGHRS, CDR2 YFSETQ. Unmatched junction bases numbered 6, after V lost 0 bases and J lost 6 bases. This CDR3 spans 14 amino acids. Written as DNA, the CDR3 is TGCGCCAGCAGCTTGGCCAGTCGGGACAGCGAGCAGTACTTC. Amino acid sequence: CASSLASRDSEQYF.

The rearrangement links TRBV6-5 to TRBJ1-5; D remains unclear. Germline V gene lookup returns CDR1 MNHEY and CDR2 SVGAGI. The CDR3 is 13 residues long. Deletions cut 2 bases from V and 3 bases from J, with 5 bases between. The CDR3 spells CASSYSTNQPQHF. CDR3 sequence (DNA): TGTGCCAGCAGTTACAGCACCAATCAGCCCCAGCATTTT.

This chain connects TRBV27 to TRBJ2-1, with 13 bases fitting TRBD2. This CDR3 spans 16 amino acids. J gave up 6 bases and V 5 bases, and 7 bases lay outside the gene matches. CDR1 MNHEY and CDR2 SMNVEV come from the germline V gene (reference sequence). The CDR3 loop is CASSELLAGGPNEQFF. The CDR3 DNA reads TGTGCCAGCAGTGAATTACTAGCGGGAGGGCCCAATGAGCAGTTCTTC.

This chain connects TRBV5-1 to TRBJ1-1; TRBD1 might be the D (6 bases). Germline CDR1 reads SGHRS; CDR2 reads YFSETQ. The CDR3 totals 16 residues. V was cut by 0 bases and J by 6 bases, with 18 bases left in between. The CDR3 here is CASSLVVGTGLSEAFF. CDR3 coding DNA: TGCGCCAGCAGCTTGGTGGTGGGCACAGGGCTTTCTGAAGCTTTCTTT.

The chain recombines TRBV9 with TRBJ1-1; unclear D gene. V lost 3 bases and J 0 bases, leaving 12 bases between the germline ends. This CDR3 comprises 15 residues. CDR1 is SGDLS, CDR2 YYNGEE, per germline. The CDR3 nucleotides read TGTGCCAGCAGCGAGAGGCCGAACATGAACACTGAAGCTTTCTTT. Encoded protein: CASSERPNMNTEAFF.

This clone has only one observation. The chain is built from TRBV13 and TRBJ1-2; 9 bases align to TRBD1. Looked up from germline, CDR1 is PRHDT and CDR2 is FYEKMQ (reference sequence). V dropped 5 bases and J dropped 5; count of bases not matched to a gene: 12. This CDR3 is built from 16 residues. In DNA, the CDR3 is TGTGCCAGCAGCCCAGGGACAGGGCATATTCATTATGGCTACACCTTC. It encodes CASSPGTGHIHYGYTF.

The genes are TRBV28 and TRBJ1-2; 9 bases are shared with TRBD1. In germline, CDR1 is MDHEN, CDR2 SYDVKM. V lost 3 bases and J lost 6; bases outside the gene matches: 2. CDR3 size: 13 residues. The CDR3 spells CASSFRDRDGYTF. The CDR3, as DNA: TGTGCCAGCAGTTTTAGGGACAGGGATGGCTACACCTTC.

The chain uses TRBV4-1 and TRBJ2-1; TRBD2 agrees at 12 bases. Germline CDR1 is MGHRA and CDR2 is YSYEKL. Trimming took 0 bases from V and 10 from J; bases not matched to a gene: 13. The CDR3 length is 18 residues. The CDR3 is CASSQETGLAGGLGEQFF. In nucleotides, the CDR3 is TGCGCCAGCAGCCAAGAAACAGGGCTAGCGGGAGGGCTCGGGGAGCAGTTCTTC.

The chain is built from TRBV2 and TRBJ2-1; TRBD2 matches 7 bases. CDR1 SNHLY and CDR2 FYNNEI come from the germline V gene. CDR3 size: 13 residues. Losses at the gene ends were 7 bases for V and 4 bases for J; bases not matched to a gene: 4. The CDR3 DNA reads TGTGCCAGCAAGACGGGAGGATACAATGAGCAGTTCTTC. Translating it yields CASKTGGYNEQFF.

The V call is TRBV6-7, the J call TRBJ2-2; D remains ambiguous. TRBV6-7 is treated as an ORF (open reading frame) with a function not yet certain. The CDR3 covers 14 residues. Trimming took off 7 bases at V and 2 bases at J, with 11 bases between the two ends. This CDR3 is CASTFLLNTGELFF. The CDR3 nucleotides are TGTGCCAGCACCTTCCTACTAAACACCGGGGAGCTGTTTTTT.

This clone was detected once. The rearrangement links TRBV7-9 to TRBJ1-2, with D hard to call. Germline V gives CDR1 SEHNR, CDR2 FQNEAQ (reference sequence). Deletions cut 5 bases from V and 5 bases from J, with 12 bases between. The CDR3 contains 13 residues. The DNA of the CDR3 is TGTGCCAGCAGCCCGCCGACGGGGTATGGCTACACCTTC. It translates to CASSPPTGYGYTF.

The chain couples TRBV7-3 to TRBJ2-1; 13 nucleotides agree with TRBD2. Germline CDR1 and CDR2: SGHTA and FQGTGA. This CDR3 contains 18 residues. V was clipped by 5 bases and J by 6 bases; unmatched bases: 13. CDR3 in DNA: TGTGCCAGCAGCGCCTACGGGACTAGCGGGATGTCAGTCAATGAGCAGTTCTTC. Amino acids: CASSAYGTSGMSVNEQFF. The full variable domain, completed using reference TRBV7-3 and TRBJ2-1, is GAGVSQTPSNKVTEKGKYVELRCDPISGHTALYWYRQSLGQGPEFLIYFQGTGAADDSGLPNDRFFAVRPEGSVSTLKIQRTERGDSAVYLCASSAYGTSGMSVNEQFFGPGTRLTVL.

The J gene is TRBJ1-2, the V gene TRBV28, with 10 nucleotides matching TRBD1. V lost 3 bases, J lost 1 base, and 2 bases stayed unmatched. Germline CDR1 is MDHEN and CDR2 is SYDVKM. There are 15 residues in the CDR3. CDR3 sequence: CASSFGTGVNYGYTF. The CDR3 nucleotides read TGTGCCAGCAGTTTTGGGACAGGGGTTAACTATGGCTACACCTTC.

This clone occurred once. The rearrangement uses TRBV18 and TRBJ1-3; D is unclear. Looked up from germline, CDR1 is KGHSH and CDR2 is LQKENI. The CDR3 is 17 amino acids. The V end lost 1 base, the J end lost 2 bases, and 15 bases lay between the germline ends. CDR3 protein: CASSPLLETHPGNTIYF. DNA for the CDR3: TGTGCCAGCTCACCACTTCTAGAAACCCACCCTGGAAACACCATATATTTT.

The rearrangement joins TRBV19 to TRBJ2-1; TRBD2 matches 13 bases. This CDR3 is 14 amino acids long. Germline CDR1 reads LNHDA; CDR2 reads SQIVND (reference sequence). V was clipped by 6 bases and J by 12 bases; unmatched bases: 8. This CDR3 is CASRGLAGEAGQFF. The CDR3, as DNA: TGTGCCAGTAGAGGACTAGCGGGAGAGGCTGGGCAGTTCTTC.

The V gene is TRBV9, the J gene TRBJ2-7, with D tentatively TRBD1 (5 bases). Per germline, CDR1 SGDLS and CDR2 YYNGEE. The CDR3 contains 15 residues. Trimming shortened V by 4 bases and J by 1 base, and 15 bases separated the two germline ends. The CDR3 is CASSNGIQDSYEQYF. In DNA, the CDR3 is TGTGCCAGCAGCAACGGTATACAGGATTCCTACGAGCAGTACTTC. The whole variable domain, remainder taken from reference TRBV9 and TRBJ2-7, is DSGVTQTPKHLITATGQRVTLRCSPRSGDLSVYWYQQSLDQGLQFLIQYYNGEERAKGNILERFSAQQFPDLHSELNLSSLELGDSALYFCASSNGIQDSYEQYFGPGTRLTVT.

This clone was observed a handful of times. The chain has TRBV6-6 and TRBJ1-5; D remains unclear. Trimming took off 0 bases at V and 0 bases at J, with 9 bases between the two ends. The CDR3 loop spans 16 amino acids. Germline values: CDR1 MNHNY, CDR2 SVGAGI (reference sequence). This CDR3 reads CASSYSSVYSNQPQHF. DNA of the CDR3: TGTGCCAGCAGTTACTCGTCGGTCTATAGCAATCAGCCCCAGCATTTT.

This clone has a single count. The chain has TRBV6-5 and TRBJ1-1; possible D gene TRBD1, 6 bases. The CDR3 runs 14 residues. Germline CDR1 and CDR2: MNHEY and SVGAGI. V was pared by 6 bases and J by 5 bases, with 16 bases between. CDR3 region: CASRYRQVQTEAFF. The CDR3 coding sequence is TGTGCCAGCAGGTATCGACAGGTTCAGACTGAAGCTTTCTTT.

The chain uses TRBV5-1 and TRBJ2-3; 9 bases fit TRBD2. The germline gives CDR1 SGHRS, CDR2 YFSETQ. CDR3 length: 16 amino acids. Trimming cost V 2 bases and J 4 bases; bases outside gene matches: 8. CDR3 loop: CASSFLAGGPPDTQYF. CDR3 bases: TGCGCCAGCAGCTTTCTGGCGGGAGGGCCCCCAGATACGCAGTATTTT.

V is TRBV4-1 and J is TRBJ1-2; no clear D. V shed 0 bases and J shed 3 bases, with 8 bases lying between them. The CDR3 extends over 14 amino acids. CDR1 and CDR2 from the germline V gene are MGHRA and YSYEKL. The CDR3 coding sequence is TGCGCCAGCAGCCAAGATCAACGGTACTATGGCTACACCTTC. This codes for CASSQDQRYYGYTF.

CDR3 sequence reads: CASSDRGKTGELFF. The CDR3 bases are TGTGCCAGCAGTGACAGGGGAAAAACCGGGGAGCTGTTTTTT. V and J are TRBV2 and TRBJ2-2, with a tentative D call TRBD1 (6 bases). With 3 bases removed from V and 5 bases from J, the gap between germline ends came to 10 bases. This CDR3 contains 14 residues. Germline CDR1 is SNHLY and CDR2 is FYNNEI.

Comment on this clone: The junction does not match germline at one end; this may be a read error. The V gene is TRBV7-3, the J gene TRBJ2-6; a possible D gene is TRBD1 (5 bases). This CDR3 is 17 amino acids long. Germline V gene data show CDR1 as SGHTA and CDR2 as FQGTGA. The DNA for the CDR3 is TGTGCCAGCAGCTTAGACACCGTCCCCTCTGGGGCCAACGGCCTGACTTTC. This encodes CASSLDTVPSGANGLTF.

V gene TRBV6-5 combines with J gene TRBJ2-7; TRBD2 agrees at 7 bases. V shed 3 bases and J 2 bases; nucleotides not matched to a gene: 4. The CDR3 consists of 14 residues. Germline V CDR1 and CDR2: MNHEY, SVGAGI. The CDR3 reads CASSYLGGTYEQYF. CDR3 bases: TGTGCCAGCAGTTATCTGGGGGGGACCTACGAGCAGTACTTC.

The genes are TRBV27 and TRBJ1-4, with D uncertain. The V end lost 5 bases, the J end lost 0 bases, and 10 bases lay between the germline ends. CDR3 length: 15 residues. Per germline, CDR1 MNHEY and CDR2 SMNVEV (reference sequence). CDR3 sequence (DNA): TGTGCCAGCAGTAGAGCTTTTGCAACTAATGAAAAACTGTTTTTT. Encoded protein: CASSRAFATNEKLFF.

This rearrangement joins TRBV11-2 to TRBJ2-1, with 7 bases identical to TRBD1. The CDR3 sequence is 15 residues long. The germline gives CDR1 SGHAT, CDR2 FQNNGV. Trimming removed 2 bases from V and 2 bases from J; junction bases left unmatched: 3. In DNA, the CDR3 is TGTGCCAGCAGCTTACGACAGGGAACCTACAATGAGCAGTTCTTC. Translated, it gives CASSLRQGTYNEQFF.

This rearrangement joins TRBV4-3 to TRBJ2-2, with D possibly matching TRBD1 (5 bases). The germline gives CDR1 LGHNA, CDR2 YSLEER. Trimming took 6 bases from V and 0 from J, leaving 14 bases between them. The CDR3 totals 16 residues. This CDR3 reads CASSLKPQANTGELFF. The CDR3 DNA follows: TGCGCCAGCAGTCTCAAGCCACAGGCGAACACCGGGGAGCTGTTTTTT.

The rearrangement uses TRBV5-5 and TRBJ1-2; possible D gene TRBD1, 5 bases. The length of the CDR3 is 14 residues. Germline CDR1 reads SGHKS; CDR2 reads YYEKEE (reference sequence). The V end lost 4 bases, the J end lost 4 bases, and 14 bases lay between the germline ends. The CDR3 protein is CASSPGFSGYGYTF. The CDR3 DNA is TGTGCCAGCAGCCCAGGGTTTTCAGGCTATGGCTACACCTTC.

The chain joins TRBV5-5 to TRBJ2-7, with a tentative D call TRBD1 (6 bases). V dropped 0 bases and J dropped 9 bases, with 22 bases sitting between them. Germline assignment: CDR1 SGHKS and CDR2 YYEKEE (reference sequence). This CDR3 region has 16 residues. The CDR3 is CASSLGGRAGDIGQYF. The CDR3 DNA sequence: TGTGCCAGCAGCTTGGGGGGGAGAGCAGGGGATATTGGGCAGTACTTC.

V and J are TRBV28 and TRBJ1-5; D is ambiguous. Germline CDR1 MDHEN, CDR2 SYDVKM. The CDR3 spans 14 residues. V was cut by 10 bases and J by 0 bases, with 13 bases left in between. The CDR3, as DNA: TGTGCCACCCTAGCACTCCATAGCAATCAGCCCCAGCATTTT. Encoded protein: CATLALHSNQPQHF.